Listed here are 13 T cell receptor beta chains from one sample, sequenced in a study of T cells in Graves' hyperthyroidism and ophthalmopathy. Amplified TCR beta CDR3 regions came from RNA transcripts. The HTBI primer set drove a first-round RT-PCR of the TCR CDR3. TCRdb ran MiXCR on the multiplex PCR reads and lists one entry per CDR3 protein. The sample has nearly 250,000 distinct CDR3 sequences; less than 20% are singletons. The sequenced sample was blood. These receptors originate from a woman under 30 with Graves' ophthalmopathy.

This clonotype was recorded at least ten times. The chain links TRBV4-1 to TRBJ2-7; D unclear. Germline V gene lookup returns CDR1 MGHRA and CDR2 YSYEKL. Trimming stripped 0 bases from V and 6 bases from J, with 15 bases between. The CDR3 consists of 15 residues. The CDR3 sequence: CASSQDPYGILEQYF. The CDR3 coding sequence is TGCGCCAGCAGCCAAGACCCATATGGAATTCTCGAGCAGTACTTC.

The V and J genes are TRBV28 and TRBJ2-7; 7 bases are shared with TRBD2. Germline CDR1 and CDR2: MDHEN and SYDVKM. The length of the CDR3 is 16 residues. V was clipped by 5 bases and J by 2 bases; unmatched bases: 12. The CDR3 nucleotides are TGTGCCAGCAGTACCCTAGCGGAAGTGACTACCTACGAGCAGTACTTC. It translates to CASSTLAEVTTYEQYF.

V gene TRBV18 combines with J gene TRBJ1-1; D remains unclear. Germline CDR1 KGHSH, CDR2 LQKENI. V lost 5 bases, J lost 7 bases, and 8 bases lay in between. CDR3 length: 11 residues. CDR3 residues: CASSAYSEAFF. The DNA for the CDR3 is TGTGCCAGCTCAGCCTACAGTGAAGCTTTCTTT.

On this clonotype: Given a much more abundant clone one base away, this may be a read error. This chain uses TRBV5-5 with TRBJ1-5; D possibly corresponds to TRBD1 (5 bases). Germline V gives CDR1 SGHKS, CDR2 YYEKEE (reference sequence). The CDR3 spans 14 residues. DNA of the CDR3: TGTGCCAGCAAGCCGGACACCGGCAATCAGCCCCCGCATTTT. Translating gives CASKPDTGNQPPHF.

This clonotype was counted many times. The chain combines TRBV6-1 with TRBJ2-7; 7 bases line up with TRBD1. The CDR3 loop spans 13 amino acids. The germline CDR1 and CDR2 sequences are MNHNS and SASEGT. Unmatched junction bases numbered 4, after V lost 8 bases and J lost 0 bases. The CDR3 loop reads CASQGGVSYEQYF. The CDR3 bases are TGTGCCAGCCAAGGGGGCGTCTCCTACGAGCAGTACTTC.

Ten or more counts support this clonotype. V and J are TRBV29-1 and TRBJ2-2; tentative D call: TRBD1 (6 bases). Trimming shortened V by 6 bases and J by 6 bases, and 11 bases separated the two germline ends. CDR1 is SQVTM, CDR2 ANQGSEA, per germline. CDR3 size: 12 residues. CDR3: CSVGAGPGELFF. In nucleotides, the CDR3 is TGCAGCGTGGGGGCGGGCCCCGGGGAGCTGTTTTTT.

A few counts support this clonotype. This chain links TRBV4-2 with TRBJ2-7; TRBD2 matches at 9 bases. The germline V gene has CDR1 LGHNA and CDR2 YNFKEQ. V lost 0 bases, J lost 2 bases, and 5 bases stayed unmatched. The CDR3 has 16 amino acids. In DNA form, the CDR3 reads TGTGCCAGCAGCCAAGATGGGAGCGGGGGGCCCTACGAGCAGTACTTC. Translated: CASSQDGSGGPYEQYF.

This clonotype was detected ten times or more. The chain couples TRBV27 to TRBJ2-1, with 10 bases matching TRBD2. The ends lost 2 bases at V and 4 bases at J; junction bases unmatched: 8. The CDR3 consists of 17 residues. Looked up from germline, CDR1 is MNHEY and CDR2 is SMNVEV (reference sequence). DNA of the CDR3: TGTGCCAGCAGTTTACCCCGAAGCGGGAGGGGGTACAATGAGCAGTTCTTC. Encoded protein: CASSLPRSGRGYNEQFF.

This clonotype has more than one count but fewer than ten. The chain recombines TRBV3-1 with TRBJ2-5; 11 bases agree with TRBD2. J lost 2 bases, V lost 4 bases, and 9 bases had no gene match. The CDR3 spans 17 residues. The germline V gene encodes CDR1 LGHDT and CDR2 YNNKEL (reference sequence). As DNA, the CDR3 is TGTGCCAGCAGCCGAAGGGGTAGCGGGGGGGGGCAAGAGACCCAGTACTTC. Protein: CASSRRGSGGGQETQYF.

There are many counts of this clonotype. The chain has TRBV5-6 and TRBJ2-1; 7 nucleotides line up with TRBD1. This CDR3 is 13 amino acids long. Per germline, CDR1 SGHDT and CDR2 YYEEEE. The V and J ends lost 4 bases and 6 bases, in that order; junction bases with no gene match: 4. This CDR3 reads CASSTGASNEQFF. CDR3 nucleotide sequence: TGTGCCAGCAGCACAGGGGCCAGCAATGAGCAGTTCTTC.

In this sample, this clonotype turned up many times. The rearrangement links TRBV25-1 to TRBJ2-3, with D possibly being TRBD1 (6 bases). V was clipped by 3 bases and J by 2 bases, with 12 bases between them. The CDR3 covers 15 residues. Germline V gene sequence: CDR1 MGHDK, CDR2 SYGVNS. The CDR3 spells CASSEQGTPTDTQYF. CDR3 nucleotide sequence: TGTGCCAGCAGTGAGCAGGGGACACCCACAGATACGCAGTATTTT.

The sample holds many counts of this clonotype. CDR3 amino acids: CASSFLGEDTQYF. As DNA, the CDR3 is TGTGCCAGCAGTTTTTTGGGAGAAGATACGCAGTATTTT. The chain combines TRBV27 with TRBJ2-3, with D perhaps matching TRBD2 (5 bases). The CDR3 totals 13 residues. V gave up 3 bases and J gave up 5 bases, with 9 bases separating them. Germline loops: CDR1 MNHEY, CDR2 SMNVEV (reference sequence).

This clonotype was seen many times. The J gene is TRBJ2-7, the V gene TRBV18, with TRBD2 matching 14 bases. Germline assignment: CDR1 KGHSH and CDR2 LQKENI. V trimming: 3 bases; J trimming: 6 bases; junction bases outside the gene matches: 7. This CDR3 contains 16 residues. This CDR3 is CASSPLGTSGSGEQYF. The DNA for the CDR3 is TGTGCCAGCTCACCCCTCGGGACTAGCGGGAGCGGCGAGCAGTACTTC.